The 17 T cell receptor beta chains below all came from one sample that was sequenced in a study of blood T cell repertoires in COVID-19. Measured with immunoSEQ multiplex PCR; TCRdb has only the in-frame clones, and not every one. Of roughly 59,000 clones listed, 60% to 80% are singletons. The sample consisted of peripheral blood. These receptors were taken from a man older than 75 with acute or convalescent COVID-19.

The genes are TRBV10-3 and TRBJ1-2; weak D call: TRBD1 (5 bases). V was clipped by 0 bases and J by 8 bases, with 16 bases between them. Germline CDR1 ENHRY, CDR2 SYGVKD. The CDR3 totals 15 residues. CDR3 sequence: CAISESVGREGGYTF. The CDR3 nucleotides are TGTGCCATCAGTGAGTCGGTTGGCAGGGAAGGAGGCTACACCTTC.

CDR3 protein: CAWSVGTGGMDTEAFF. The CDR3 bases are TGTGCCTGGAGTGTGGGGACAGGGGGCATGGACACTGAAGCTTTCTTT. This chain links TRBV30 with TRBJ1-1, with 12 bases identical to TRBD1. CDR1 GTSNPN and CDR2 SVGIG come from the germline V gene (reference sequence). CDR3 length: 16 residues. V lost 0 bases to trimming and J lost 3 bases; unmatched junction nucleotides: 5.

The chain employs TRBV3-1 (or the pseudogene TRBV3-2) and TRBJ2-7; no firm D call. The ends were cut back, 1 base at V and 4 bases at J, with 2 bases in the middle. The CDR3 has 11 amino acids. The germline V gene encodes CDR1 LGHDT and CDR2 YNNKEL (reference sequence). CDR3 region: CASSQAYEQYF. For the CDR3, the DNA is TGTGCCAGCAGCCAAGCTTACGAGCAGTACTTC.

The chain recombines TRBV7-6 with TRBJ2-1, with TRBD2 identical over 8 bases. The CDR3 has 17 residues. CDR1 and CDR2 (germline): SGHVS, FNYEAQ. Trimming removed 5 bases from V and 6 bases from J; junction bases left unmatched: 15. The CDR3 DNA reads TGTGCCAGCAGCGATATTAGCGGGACCCTTCTAGGCAATGAGCAGTTCTTC. Its protein is CASSDISGTLLGNEQFF.

The chain employs TRBV5-5 and TRBJ1-5, with a possible D match to TRBD1 (5 bases). Trimming stripped 0 bases from V and 15 bases from J, with 16 bases between. CDR1 is SGHKS and CDR2 is YYEKEE in the germline V gene (reference sequence). The CDR3 is 13 residues long. The CDR3 spells CASSLVTGTVLHF. The CDR3 region has the DNA TGTGCCAGCAGCTTGGTCACGGGGACTGTCCTGCATTTT. Full variable domain (outside the CDR3, taken from reference TRBV5-5 and TRBJ1-5): DAGVTQSPTHLIKTRGQQVTLRCSPISGHKSVSWYQQVLGQGPQFIFQYYEKEERGRGNFPDRFSARQFPNYSSELNVNALLLGDSALYLCASSLVTGTVLHFGDGTRLSIL.

Here the CDR3 reads CASSPRTGLNEKLFF. For the CDR3, the DNA is TGTGCCAGCAGCCCGCGGACAGGGTTAAATGAAAAACTGTTTTTT. V usage is TRBV7-9 and J usage is TRBJ1-4; 8 nucleotides align to TRBD1. Germline CDR1 and CDR2: SEHNR and FQNEAQ (reference sequence). J lost 5 bases, V lost 5 bases, and 7 bases had no gene match. This CDR3 contains 15 residues.

This clone was observed a few times. The gene calls are TRBV6-5 and TRBJ1-2; possibly TRBD1 for D (6 bases). V was trimmed by 7 bases and J by 4 bases, leaving 19 bases between them. Germline-derived CDR1 and CDR2 are MNHEY and SVGAGI. The CDR3 extends over 15 amino acids. The CDR3 sequence: CASKVGNRDVYGYTF. CDR3 bases: TGTGCCAGCAAGGTCGGAAACAGGGATGTCTATGGCTACACCTTC.

The chain employs TRBV6-5 and TRBJ1-1, with TRBD1 as a possible D gene (5 bases). Germline CDR1 is MNHEY and CDR2 is SVGAGI. The CDR3 consists of 14 residues. Trimming stripped 6 bases from V and 5 bases from J, with 16 bases between. The CDR3 DNA follows: TGTGCCAGCAGCCTAGGTGGCAGGGTTACTGAAGCTTTCTTT. This codes for CASSLGGRVTEAFF.

The rearrangement joins TRBV11-2 to TRBJ1-2; 11 nucleotides agree with TRBD1. There are 17 residues in the CDR3. In germline, CDR1 is SGHAT, CDR2 FQNNGV. The ends lost 4 bases at V and 5 bases at J; junction bases unmatched: 12. The CDR3 DNA sequence: TGTGCCAGCAGCTCATTTCGGCGGGACAGGGGGTTGTATGGCTACACCTTC. Translation: CASSSFRRDRGLYGYTF.

The chain has TRBV6-4 and TRBJ1-1; 10 nucleotides align to TRBD1. Germline V gene lookup returns CDR1 MRHNA and CDR2 SNTAGT. The J segment lost 4 bases and the V segment lost 4 bases, leaving 3 bases of the junction unmatched. The CDR3 length is 14 residues. CDR3: CASSAGQGGTEAFF. The DNA for the CDR3 is TGTGCCAGCAGTGCCGGACAGGGGGGCACTGAAGCTTTCTTT.

This clone was seen more than once but under ten times. This chain connects TRBV24-1 to TRBJ1-5, with D possibly being TRBD1 (6 bases). CDR1 and CDR2 from the germline V gene are KGHDR and SFDVKD. Trimming removed 4 bases at V and 2 bases at J, with 8 bases between. This CDR3 has 14 amino acids. DNA of the CDR3: TGTGCCACCAGTGACCACAGGGGCAATCAGCCCCAGCATTTT. This codes for CATSDHRGNQPQHF.

The chain joins TRBV2 to TRBJ2-5; possible D gene TRBD2, 6 bases. The CDR3 length is 15 residues. Trimming shortened V by 3 bases and J by 5 bases, and 16 bases separated the two germline ends. Germline CDR1 SNHLY, CDR2 FYNNEI. The CDR3 region is CASSDRDSREETQYF. In DNA form, the CDR3 reads TGTGCCAGCAGTGATCGGGACTCCCGTGAGGAGACCCAGTACTTC. The whole variable domain, filled in from reference TRBV2 and TRBJ2-5, reads EPEVTQTPSHQVTQMGQEVILRCVPISNHLYFYWYRQILGQKVEFLVSFYNNEISEKSEIFDDQFSVERPDGSNFTLKIRSTKLEDSAMYFCASSDRDSREETQYFGPGTRLLVL.

As to this clone: Other DNA sequences within the sample encode an identical CDR3. The genes are TRBV5-1 and TRBJ1-3; D possibly corresponds to TRBD1 (5 bases). This CDR3 is built from 15 residues. The germline V gene has CDR1 SGHRS and CDR2 YFSETQ. The V and J ends lost 2 bases and 0 bases respectively, with 9 bases between them. The CDR3 DNA follows: TGCGCCAGCAGCTTAACAGGCTCCTCTGGAAACACCATATATTTT. It is translated as CASSLTGSSGNTIYF.

This clone was detected once. The chain employs TRBV9 and TRBJ2-7; 10 bases match TRBD1. J lost 2 bases, V lost 4 bases, and 6 bases had no gene match. CDR3 length: 15 residues. Germline values: CDR1 SGDLS, CDR2 YYNGEE. The CDR3 is CASSKAGTGAYEQYF. The CDR3 DNA reads TGTGCCAGCAGCAAAGCCGGGACAGGGGCCTACGAGCAGTACTTC.

CDR3 sequence (DNA): TGTGCCAGCAGGACAGGGAGTCAGCCCCAGCATTTT. Protein sequence: CASRTGSQPQHF. The chain links TRBV27 to TRBJ1-5; 7 nucleotides match TRBD1. CDR1 and CDR2 from the germline V gene are MNHEY and SMNVEV (reference sequence). The CDR3 runs to 12 residues. The V gene end was trimmed by 6 bases and the J gene end by 6 bases; junction bases not matched to a gene: 2.

This chain joins TRBV2 and TRBJ2-3; D ambiguous. The length of the CDR3 is 11 residues. V lost 8 bases and J 3 bases, leaving 6 bases between the germline ends. Germline CDR1 is SNHLY and CDR2 is FYNNEI. In DNA form, the CDR3 reads TGTGCCAGCGGCAGGACAGATACGCAGTATTTT. Translation gives CASGRTDTQYF. The full variable domain, its missing parts supplied by reference TRBV2 and TRBJ2-3, is EPEVTQTPSHQVTQMGQEVILRCVPISNHLYFYWYRQILGQKVEFLVSFYNNEISEKSEIFDDQFSVERPDGSNFTLKIRSTKLEDSAMYFCASGRTDTQYFGPGTRLTVL.

This rearrangement joins TRBV6-6 to TRBJ1-2; 8 nucleotides agree with TRBD1. V was clipped by 4 bases and J by 4 bases; unmatched bases: 11. The germline gives CDR1 MNHNY, CDR2 SVGAGI (reference sequence). There are 16 residues in the CDR3. The CDR3 here is CASSLGAGGVGYGYTF. In DNA form, the CDR3 reads TGTGCCAGCAGTTTAGGGGCAGGGGGCGTCGGCTATGGCTACACCTTC.